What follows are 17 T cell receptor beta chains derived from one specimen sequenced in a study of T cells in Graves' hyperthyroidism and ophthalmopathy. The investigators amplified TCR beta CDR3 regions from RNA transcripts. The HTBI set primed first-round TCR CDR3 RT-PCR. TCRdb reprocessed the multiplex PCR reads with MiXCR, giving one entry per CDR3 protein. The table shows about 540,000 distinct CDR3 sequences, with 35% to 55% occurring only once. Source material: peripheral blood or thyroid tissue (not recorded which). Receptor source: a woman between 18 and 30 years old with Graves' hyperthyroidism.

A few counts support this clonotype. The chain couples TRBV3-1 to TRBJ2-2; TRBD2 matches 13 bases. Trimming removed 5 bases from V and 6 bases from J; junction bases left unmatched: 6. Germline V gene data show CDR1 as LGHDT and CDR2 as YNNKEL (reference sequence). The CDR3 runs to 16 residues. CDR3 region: CASSDRTSGSAGELFF. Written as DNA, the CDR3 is TGTGCCAGCAGCGACCGGACTAGCGGGAGCGCCGGGGAGCTGTTTTTT.

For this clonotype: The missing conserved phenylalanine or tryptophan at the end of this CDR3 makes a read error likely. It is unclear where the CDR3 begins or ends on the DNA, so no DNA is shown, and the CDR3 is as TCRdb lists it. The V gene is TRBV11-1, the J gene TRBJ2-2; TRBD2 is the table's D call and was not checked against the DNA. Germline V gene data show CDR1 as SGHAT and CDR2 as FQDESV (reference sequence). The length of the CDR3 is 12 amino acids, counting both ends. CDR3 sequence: CASSLRGELAGV.

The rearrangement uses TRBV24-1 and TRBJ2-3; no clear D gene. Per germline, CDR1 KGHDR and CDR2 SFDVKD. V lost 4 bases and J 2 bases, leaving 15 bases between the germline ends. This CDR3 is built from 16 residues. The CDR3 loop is CATSDCEQSLTDTQYF. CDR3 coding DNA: TGTGCCACCAGTGACTGCGAGCAGTCCCTCACAGATACGCAGTATTTT.

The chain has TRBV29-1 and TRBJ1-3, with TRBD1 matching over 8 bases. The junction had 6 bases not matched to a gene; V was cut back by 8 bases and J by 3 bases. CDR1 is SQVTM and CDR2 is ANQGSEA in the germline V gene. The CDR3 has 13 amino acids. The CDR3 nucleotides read TGCAGCCTCGGACAGGGCCTTGGAAACACCATATATTTT. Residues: CSLGQGLGNTIYF.

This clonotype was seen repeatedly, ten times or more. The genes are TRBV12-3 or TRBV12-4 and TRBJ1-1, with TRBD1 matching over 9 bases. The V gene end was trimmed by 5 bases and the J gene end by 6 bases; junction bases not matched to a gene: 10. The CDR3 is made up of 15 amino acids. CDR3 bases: TGTGCCAGCAGTCCAACGGGACAGGGTTCTCCTGAAGCTTTCTTT. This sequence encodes CASSPTGQGSPEAFF.

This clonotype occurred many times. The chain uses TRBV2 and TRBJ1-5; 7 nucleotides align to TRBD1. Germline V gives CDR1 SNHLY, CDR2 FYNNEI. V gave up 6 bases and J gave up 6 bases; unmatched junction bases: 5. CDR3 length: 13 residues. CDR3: CASRGQAGQPQHF. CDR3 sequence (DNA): TGTGCCAGCAGAGGACAGGCAGGTCAGCCCCAGCATTTT.

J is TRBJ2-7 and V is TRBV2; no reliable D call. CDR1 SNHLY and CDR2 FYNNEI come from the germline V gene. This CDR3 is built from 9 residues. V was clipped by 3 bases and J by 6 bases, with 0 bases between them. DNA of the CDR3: TGTGCCAGCAGTGACGAGCAGTACTTC. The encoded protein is CASSDEQYF.

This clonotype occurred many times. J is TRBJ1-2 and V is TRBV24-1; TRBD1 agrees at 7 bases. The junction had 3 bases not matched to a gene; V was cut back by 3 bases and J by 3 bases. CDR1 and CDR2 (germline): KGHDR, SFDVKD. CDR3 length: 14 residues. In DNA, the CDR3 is TGTGCCACCAGTGATGACAGGGTCTACTATGGCTACACCTTC. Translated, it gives CATSDDRVYYGYTF.

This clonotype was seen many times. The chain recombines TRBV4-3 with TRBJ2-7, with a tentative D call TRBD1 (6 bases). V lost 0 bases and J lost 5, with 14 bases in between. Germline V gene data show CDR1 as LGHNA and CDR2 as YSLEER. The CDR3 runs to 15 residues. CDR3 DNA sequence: TGCGCCAGCAGCCAAGATCTCGCCCACAGGGACGAGCAGTACTTC. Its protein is CASSQDLAHRDEQYF.

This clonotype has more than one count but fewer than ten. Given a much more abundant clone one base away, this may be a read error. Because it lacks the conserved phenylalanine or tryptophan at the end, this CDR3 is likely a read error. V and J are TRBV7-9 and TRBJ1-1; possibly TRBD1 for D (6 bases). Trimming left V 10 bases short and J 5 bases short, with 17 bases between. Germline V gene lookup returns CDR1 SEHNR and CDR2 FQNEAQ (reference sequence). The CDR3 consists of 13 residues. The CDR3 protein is CATKRRGETEAFS. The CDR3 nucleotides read TGTGCCACCAAGCGTAGGGGGGAGACTGAAGCTTTCTCT.

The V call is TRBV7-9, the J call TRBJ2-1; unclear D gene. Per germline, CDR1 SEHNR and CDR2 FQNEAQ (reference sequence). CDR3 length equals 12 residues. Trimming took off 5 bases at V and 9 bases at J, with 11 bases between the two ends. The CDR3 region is CASSTDWREQFF. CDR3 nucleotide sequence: TGTGCCAGCAGCACAGACTGGCGTGAGCAGTTCTTC.

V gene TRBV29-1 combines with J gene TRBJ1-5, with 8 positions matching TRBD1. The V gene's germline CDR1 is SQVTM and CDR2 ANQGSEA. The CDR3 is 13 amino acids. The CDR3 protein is CRRRQGTGQPQHF. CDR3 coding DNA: TGCAGACGCAGACAGGGGACGGGACAGCCCCAGCATTTT. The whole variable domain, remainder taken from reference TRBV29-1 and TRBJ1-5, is SAVISQKPSRDICQRGTSLTIQCQVDSQVTMMFWYRQQPGQSLTLIATANQGSEATYESGFVIDKFPISRPNLTFSTLTVSNMSPEDSSIYLCRRRQGTGQPQHFGDGTRLSIL.

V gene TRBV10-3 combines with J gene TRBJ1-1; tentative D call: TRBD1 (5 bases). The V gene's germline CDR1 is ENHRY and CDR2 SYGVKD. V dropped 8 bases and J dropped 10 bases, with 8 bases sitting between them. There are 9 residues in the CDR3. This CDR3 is CAIGAGAFF. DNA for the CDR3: TGTGCCATCGGGGCAGGAGCTTTCTTT.

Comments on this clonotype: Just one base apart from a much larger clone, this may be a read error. This CDR3 is CSALGRISYEQHF. The CDR3 DNA follows: TGCAGTGCCTTGGGGCGGATTTCCTACGAGCAGCACTTC. The chain links TRBV20-1 to TRBJ2-7; possibly TRBD1 for D (5 bases). Looked up from germline, CDR1 is DFQATT and CDR2 is SNEGSKA (reference sequence). The CDR3 length is 13 residues.

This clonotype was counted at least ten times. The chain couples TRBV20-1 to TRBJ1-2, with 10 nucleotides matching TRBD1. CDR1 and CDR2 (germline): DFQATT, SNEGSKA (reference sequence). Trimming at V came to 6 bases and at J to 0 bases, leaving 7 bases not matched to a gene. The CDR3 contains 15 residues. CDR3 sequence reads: CSAPDRGRPNYGYTF. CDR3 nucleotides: TGCAGTGCCCCTGACAGGGGGCGGCCTAACTATGGCTACACCTTC.

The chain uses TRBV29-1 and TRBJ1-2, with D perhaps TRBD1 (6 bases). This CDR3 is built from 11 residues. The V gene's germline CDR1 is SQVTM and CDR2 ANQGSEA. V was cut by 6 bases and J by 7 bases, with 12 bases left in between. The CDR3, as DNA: TGCAGCGTAGCAGGGGCGGCTGGCTACACCTTC. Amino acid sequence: CSVAGAAGYTF.

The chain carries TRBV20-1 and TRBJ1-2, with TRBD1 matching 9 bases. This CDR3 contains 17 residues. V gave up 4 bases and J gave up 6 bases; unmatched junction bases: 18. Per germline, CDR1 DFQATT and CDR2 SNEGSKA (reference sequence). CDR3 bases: TGCAGTGCTATCAACCGGGACAGGGAAACCCTTGGGGATGGCTACACCTTC. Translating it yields CSAINRDRETLGDGYTF.